The clone carrying this T cell receptor (beta chain) was recorded many times. This sample is drawn from a study of cytomegalovirus exposure and HLA in healthy donors. The CDR3 has 17 amino acids. The germline V gene has CDR1 MGHRA and CDR2 YSYEKL. V was clipped by 4 bases and J by 1 base, with 19 bases between them. PCR used 60 Vbeta primers and 13 Jbeta primers. TCRdb keeps only in-frame clones here, not all; method: immunoSEQ multiplex PCR. Of some 150,000 clones in the sample, approximately 75% were seen once. The receptor's source is a male donor in good health and CMV-seronegative. The sequenced material came from PBMCs. V gene TRBV4-1 combines with J gene TRBJ1-2; D remains ambiguous. CDR3 residues: CASSRLPEARDNYGYTF. DNA for the CDR3: TGCGCCAGCAGCCGACTCCCCGAGGCGCGGGATAACTATGGCTACACCTTC.